These T cell receptor beta chains were read from a single sample in a study of brain T cells in children with intractable seizures. The table came from immunoSEQ multiplex PCR; TCRdb's copy has only in-frame clones and leaves some out. The sample contains about 340,000 clones, over 90% of which appear only once. Sequenced material: peripheral blood, taken about 5 months after surgery. These receptors all stem from a boy less than two years old with tuberous sclerosis and intractable seizures. The CDR3 runs from the conserved cysteine through the conserved F or W. The D gene is left open where the match is weak. Some rows have no size entry. The others give once, few or many, or a class for an expanded clone.

NA NA TRBJ1-1 TRBV3-1/TRBV3-2 TGTGCCAGCAGCCAAGGGGCCCGGGGAACTGAAGCTTTCTTT CASSQGARGTEAFF
NA NA TRBJ1-2 TRBV7-8 TGTGCCAGCAGCTCCCCGCCGGGACAACCTTATGGCTACACCTTC CASSSPPGQPYGYTF
NA NA TRBJ2-1 TRBV9 TGTGCCAGCAGCGTACTCTCCGGGGTGACCTACAATGAGCAGTTCTTC CASSVLSGVTYNEQFF
NA TRBD1 TRBJ1-2 TRBV30 TGTGCCTACGACAGGGGATTTTACGGCTACACCTTC CAYDRGFYGYTF
once TRBD2 TRBJ2-7 TRBV27 TGTGCCAGCAGTCCCGCGGGACTAGCGTCAAACTACGAGCAGTACTTC CASSPAGLASNYEQYF
NA NA TRBJ2-1 TRBV19 TGTGCCAGTAGTATTGGGGACCTCTCCTACAATGAGCAGTTCTTC CASSIGDLSYNEQFF
NA NA TRBJ1-2 TRBV4-2 TGTGCCAGCAGCGAGAGACCTGGCCCTAACTATGGCTACACCTTC CASSERPGPNYGYTF
NA TRBD2 TRBJ2-1 TRBV6-5 TGTGCCAGCAGACAGGGGACTAGCGGGCTCAATGAGCAGTTCTTC CASRQGTSGLNEQFF
once NA TRBJ2-1 TRBV30 TGTGCCTGGAGTCTTACCGGAAATGAGCAGTTCTTC CAWSLTGNEQFF
NA TRBD1 TRBJ1-1 TRBV24-1 TGTGCCACCAGTGCCCCGACAGGGACTGAAGCTTTCTTT CATSAPTGTEAFF
NA NA TRBJ2-3 TRBV5-6 TGTGCCAGCACTTGGGGGGAAGATACGCAGTATTTT CASTWGEDTQYF